Listed below are T cell receptor beta chains from one sample, sequenced in a study of T-cell reconstitution after alpha-beta-depleted transplantation in children. Each CDR3 protein is one row after TCRdb ran MiXCR on the PCR reads. This table holds 750,000 to 950,000 distinct CDR3 sequences, around 17% found once. This material consisted of PBMCs, mostly from graft donor cells, taken 360 days after TCRalphabeta/CD19-depleted stem cell transplant. Receptors were obtained from a male patient aged 5 to 17 who had a stem cell transplant for acute lymphoblastic leukemia, so the T cells may come from the graft donor. Both conserved end residues are part of each CDR3. A D gene is named only where the DNA matches it firmly. The size field is filled for only some rows; it gives once, few, many or a size class.

J gene: TRBJ2-1
D gene: TRBD2
clone size: few
V gene: TRBV15
CDR3 protein: CATSILAGYNEQFF
CDR3 DNA: TGTGCCACCAGTATACTAGCGGGATACAATGAGCAGTTCTTC

J gene: TRBJ2-6
D gene: TRBD1
clone size: NA
V gene: TRBV2
CDR3 protein: CASSEALDRLSGANVLTF
CDR3 DNA: TGTGCCAGCAGTGAAGCCCTGGACAGGCTCTCTGGGGCCAACGTCCTGACTTTC

J gene: TRBJ2-3
D gene: TRBD2
clone size: few
V gene: TRBV20-1
CDR3 protein: CSAMVMRGNTDTQYF
CDR3 DNA: TGCAGTGCTATGGTGATGCGGGGGAACACAGATACGCAGTATTTT

J gene: TRBJ1-5
D gene: NA
clone size: many
V gene: TRBV5-6
CDR3 protein: CASSLRGSPRPQHF
CDR3 DNA: TGTGCCAGCAGCTTGCGTGGCAGCCCTAGGCCCCAGCATTTT

J gene: TRBJ2-5
D gene: NA
clone size: few
V gene: TRBV4-2
CDR3 protein: CASSQEGIEQETQYF
CDR3 DNA: TGTGCCAGCAGCCAAGAGGGAATAGAGCAAGAGACCCAGTACTTC

J gene: TRBJ1-1
D gene: NA
clone size: NA
V gene: TRBV7-9
CDR3 protein: CASSLRGPIGAEAFF
CDR3 DNA: TGTGCCAGCAGCTTACGCGGGCCAATAGGCGCTGAAGCTTTCTTT

J gene: TRBJ2-7
D gene: TRBD2
clone size: NA
V gene: TRBV27
CDR3 protein: CASSYEAGEMYEQYF
CDR3 DNA: TGTGCCAGCAGTTACGAAGCGGGAGAGATGTACGAGCAGTACTTC

J gene: TRBJ2-7
D gene: NA
clone size: many
V gene: TRBV27
CDR3 protein: CASSWAGVSYEQYF
CDR3 DNA: TGTGCCAGCAGTTGGGCAGGGGTCTCCTACGAGCAGTACTTC

J gene: TRBJ2-1
D gene: TRBD1
clone size: NA
V gene: TRBV29-1
CDR3 protein: CSVEESTGGRTNEQFF
CDR3 DNA: TGCAGCGTTGAAGAATCCACAGGGGGCAGGACGAATGAGCAGTTCTTC

J gene: TRBJ2-1
D gene: TRBD1
clone size: many
V gene: TRBV7-2
CDR3 protein: CASSLDGTGSNNEQFF
CDR3 DNA: TGTGCCAGCAGCTTAGATGGGACAGGTTCGAACAATGAGCAGTTCTTC

J gene: TRBJ1-4
D gene: TRBD1
clone size: once
V gene: TRBV5-1
CDR3 protein: CASSPTEQGTNEKLFF
CDR3 DNA: TGCGCCAGCAGCCCAACGGAACAGGGGACTAATGAAAAACTGTTTTTT

J gene: TRBJ2-5
D gene: TRBD1
clone size: NA
V gene: TRBV27
CDR3 protein: CASSPGTVAGTQYF
CDR3 DNA: TGTGCCAGCAGCCCCGGGACAGTAGCCGGTACCCAGTACTTC

J gene: TRBJ2-1
D gene: TRBD2
clone size: few
V gene: TRBV9
CDR3 protein: CASSVGGGRSYNEQFF
CDR3 DNA: TGTGCCAGCAGCGTAGGGGGCGGGAGGTCCTACAATGAGCAGTTCTTC